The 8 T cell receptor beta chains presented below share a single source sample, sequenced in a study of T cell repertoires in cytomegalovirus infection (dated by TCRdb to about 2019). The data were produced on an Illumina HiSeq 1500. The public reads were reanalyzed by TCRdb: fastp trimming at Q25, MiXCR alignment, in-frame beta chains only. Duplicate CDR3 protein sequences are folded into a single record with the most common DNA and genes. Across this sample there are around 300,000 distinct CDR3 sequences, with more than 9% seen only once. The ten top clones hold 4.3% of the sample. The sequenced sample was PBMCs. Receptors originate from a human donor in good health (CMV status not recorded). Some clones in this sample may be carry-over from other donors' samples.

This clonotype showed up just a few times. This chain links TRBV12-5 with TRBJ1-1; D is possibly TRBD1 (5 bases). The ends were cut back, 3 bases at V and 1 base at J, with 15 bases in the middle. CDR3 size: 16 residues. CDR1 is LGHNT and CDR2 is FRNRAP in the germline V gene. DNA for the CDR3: TGTGCTAGTGGTTTTTCAAATGCAGGGACGAACACTGAAGCTTTCTTT. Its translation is CASGFSNAGTNTEAFF.

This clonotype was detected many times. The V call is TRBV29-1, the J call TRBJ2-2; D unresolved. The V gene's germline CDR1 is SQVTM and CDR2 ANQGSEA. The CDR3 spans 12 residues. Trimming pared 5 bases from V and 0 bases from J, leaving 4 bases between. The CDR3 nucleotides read TGCAGCGTTCGATCGAACACCGGGGAGCTGTTTTTT. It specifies CSVRSNTGELFF.

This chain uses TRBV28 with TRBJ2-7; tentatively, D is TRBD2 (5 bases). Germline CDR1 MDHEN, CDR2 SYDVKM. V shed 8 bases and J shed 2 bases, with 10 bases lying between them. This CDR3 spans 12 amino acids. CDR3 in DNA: TGTGCCAGCGGGAGCCCTCCCTACGAGCAGTACTTC. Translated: CASGSPPYEQYF.

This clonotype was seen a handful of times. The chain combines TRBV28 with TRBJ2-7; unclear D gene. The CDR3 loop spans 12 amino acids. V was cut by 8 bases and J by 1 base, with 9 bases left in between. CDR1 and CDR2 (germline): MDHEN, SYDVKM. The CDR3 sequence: CASYTLSYEQYF. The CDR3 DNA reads TGTGCCAGCTACACACTTTCCTACGAGCAGTACTTC.

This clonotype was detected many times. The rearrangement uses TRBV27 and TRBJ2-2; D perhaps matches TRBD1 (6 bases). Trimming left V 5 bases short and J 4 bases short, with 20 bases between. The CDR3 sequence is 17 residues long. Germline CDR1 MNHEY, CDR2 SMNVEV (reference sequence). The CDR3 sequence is CASSRTGTMGSTGELFF. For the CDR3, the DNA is TGTGCCAGCAGTAGAACAGGGACCATGGGGAGCACCGGGGAGCTGTTTTTT.

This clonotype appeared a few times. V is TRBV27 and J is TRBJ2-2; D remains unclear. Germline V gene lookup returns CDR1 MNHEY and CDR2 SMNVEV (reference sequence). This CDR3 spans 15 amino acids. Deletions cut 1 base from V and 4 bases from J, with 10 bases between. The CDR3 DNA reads TGTGCCAGCAGTTTATATAGTTACCCCACCGGGGAGCTGTTTTTT. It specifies CASSLYSYPTGELFF.

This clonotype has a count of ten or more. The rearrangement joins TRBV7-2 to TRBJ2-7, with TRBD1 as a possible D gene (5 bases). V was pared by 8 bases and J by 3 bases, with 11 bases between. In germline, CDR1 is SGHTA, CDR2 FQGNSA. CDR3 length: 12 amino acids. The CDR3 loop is CASGAGLYEQYF. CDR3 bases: TGTGCCAGCGGGGCAGGTCTCTACGAGCAGTACTTC.

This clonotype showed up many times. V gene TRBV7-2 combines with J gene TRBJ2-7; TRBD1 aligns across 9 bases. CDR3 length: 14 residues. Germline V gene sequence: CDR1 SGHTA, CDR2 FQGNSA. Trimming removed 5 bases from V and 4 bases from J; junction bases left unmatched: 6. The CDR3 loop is CASSQQGAGYEQYF. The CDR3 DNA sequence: TGTGCCAGCAGCCAACAGGGGGCGGGTTACGAGCAGTACTTC.